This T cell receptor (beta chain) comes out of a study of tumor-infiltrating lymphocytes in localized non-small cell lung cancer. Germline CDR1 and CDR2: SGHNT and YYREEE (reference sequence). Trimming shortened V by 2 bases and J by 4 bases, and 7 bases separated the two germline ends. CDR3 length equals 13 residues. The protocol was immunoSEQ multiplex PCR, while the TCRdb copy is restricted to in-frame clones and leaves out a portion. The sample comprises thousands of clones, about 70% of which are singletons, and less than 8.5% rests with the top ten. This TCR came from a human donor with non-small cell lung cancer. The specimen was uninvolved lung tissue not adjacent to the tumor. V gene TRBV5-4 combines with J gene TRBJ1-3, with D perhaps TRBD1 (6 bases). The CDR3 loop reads CASSLQGGNTIYF. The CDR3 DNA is TGTGCCAGCAGCTTACAGGGAGGAAACACCATATATTTT.